This is a list of T cell receptor beta chains from one sample in a study of blood T cell repertoires in COVID-19. Some clones are missing from TCRdb's copy, which holds only in-frame ones; the method was immunoSEQ multiplex PCR. The data contain fewer than 400,000 clones, roughly 87% of them seen just once; the ten biggest clones take up 8% to 9%. Material: PBMCs or T cells enriched from blood (not recorded which). These TCRs come from a young woman who had recovered from COVID-19. The CDR3 runs from the conserved cysteine through the conserved F or W. Each record gives: D gene, clone size, V gene, J gene, CDR3 DNA, CDR3 protein. D genes are given only for firm matches. Where a row states a size, it is once, few, many or the class of an expanded clone; other rows omit it.

d_gene: TRBD1
abundance: -
v_gene: TRBV9
j_gene: TRBJ1-5
CDR3nt: TGTGCCAGCAGCGTCACAGGGGAGAGCAATCAGCCCCAGCATTTT
CDR3aa: CASSVTGESNQPQHF

d_gene: -
abundance: -
v_gene: TRBV4-1
j_gene: TRBJ1-4
CDR3nt: TGCGCCAGCAGCCAAAGGACTGTAAATGAAAAACTGTTTTTT
CDR3aa: CASSQRTVNEKLFF

d_gene: TRBD2
abundance: -
v_gene: TRBV29-1
j_gene: TRBJ2-1
CDR3nt: TGCAGCGCATGGACTAGCGGGAGAACCGCCAATGAGCAGTTCTTC
CDR3aa: CSAWTSGRTANEQFF

d_gene: TRBD2
abundance: -
v_gene: TRBV6-6
j_gene: TRBJ2-2
CDR3nt: TGTGCCAGCAGGGGACTAGCGGGGGACGCCGGGGAGCTGTTTTTT
CDR3aa: CASRGLAGDAGELFF

d_gene: TRBD1
abundance: -
v_gene: TRBV7-2
j_gene: TRBJ1-2
CDR3nt: TGTGCCAGCAGTCCTAATCCGGGACAGGGGGCGATTGGCTACACCTTC
CDR3aa: CASSPNPGQGAIGYTF

d_gene: -
abundance: -
v_gene: TRBV4-3
j_gene: TRBJ2-6
CDR3nt: TGCGCCAGCAGCCAAGCAACGACAGTAACCGGGGCCAACGTCCTGACTTTC
CDR3aa: CASSQATTVTGANVLTF

d_gene: TRBD1
abundance: -
v_gene: TRBV5-1
j_gene: TRBJ2-4
CDR3nt: TGCGCCAGCAGCTCGGGACAGTTGAAGTACTTC
CDR3aa: CASSSGQLKYF

d_gene: -
abundance: -
v_gene: TRBV7-6
j_gene: TRBJ1-5
CDR3nt: TGTGCCAGCAGCTCGGGTGGAGGGGTTCAGCCCCAGCATTTT
CDR3aa: CASSSGGGVQPQHF

d_gene: TRBD2
abundance: -
v_gene: TRBV4-2
j_gene: TRBJ2-7
CDR3nt: TGTGCCAGCAGCCAAGATCGGCTAGCGGCCAGCTACGAGCAGTACTTC
CDR3aa: CASSQDRLAASYEQYF

d_gene: TRBD1
abundance: -
v_gene: TRBV5-6
j_gene: TRBJ2-2
CDR3nt: TGTGCCAGCAGCCCGCCGAGGACAGGGTTAAATGGCAGGGCCGGGGAGCTGTTTTTT
CDR3aa: CASSPPRTGLNGRAGELFF

d_gene: TRBD1
abundance: once
v_gene: TRBV7-9
j_gene: TRBJ2-7
CDR3nt: TGTGCCAGCAGCCCTCAGTCCAGGGGGCCTGAGCAGTACGGGACTGAGCAGTACTTC
CDR3aa: CASSPQSRGPEQYGTEQYF

d_gene: -
abundance: -
v_gene: TRBV30
j_gene: TRBJ2-3
CDR3nt: TGTGCCTGGAGGATGGAGGGGAATACGCAGTATTTT
CDR3aa: CAWRMEGNTQYF

d_gene: TRBD2
abundance: -
v_gene: TRBV9
j_gene: TRBJ2-3
CDR3nt: TGTGCCAGCAGCGTAGGGGCTAGCGGGGCCACAGATACGCAGTATTTT
CDR3aa: CASSVGASGATDTQYF

d_gene: -
abundance: once
v_gene: TRBV28
j_gene: TRBJ2-1
CDR3nt: TGTGCCAGCAGTTTAGGAGGGACGTATATGAATGAGCAGTTCTTC
CDR3aa: CASSLGGTYMNEQFF

d_gene: TRBD2
abundance: -
v_gene: TRBV7-2
j_gene: TRBJ2-3
CDR3nt: TGTGCCAGCAGCTTCCGACTAGCAACAGATACGCAGTATTTT
CDR3aa: CASSFRLATDTQYF

d_gene: -
abundance: -
v_gene: TRBV7-7
j_gene: TRBJ1-4
CDR3nt: TGTGCCAGCAGCCCGGGGTCTGATAATGAAAAACTGTTTTTT
CDR3aa: CASSPGSDNEKLFF

d_gene: TRBD1
abundance: -
v_gene: TRBV19
j_gene: TRBJ1-5
CDR3nt: TGTGCCAGTAACGTGGGACAGCTCAATCAGCCCCAGCATTTT
CDR3aa: CASNVGQLNQPQHF

d_gene: -
abundance: few
v_gene: TRBV19
j_gene: TRBJ2-7
CDR3nt: TGTGCCAGTAGTATACGGGGGAGCTCCTACGAGCAGTACTTC
CDR3aa: CASSIRGSSYEQYF

d_gene: -
abundance: -
v_gene: TRBV29-1
j_gene: TRBJ2-1
CDR3nt: TGCAGCGTTGAATTCCTTGGGCCGAGCTCCTACAATGAGCAGTTCTTC
CDR3aa: CSVEFLGPSSYNEQFF

d_gene: -
abundance: -
v_gene: TRBV6-2/TRBV6-3
j_gene: TRBJ2-7
CDR3nt: TGTGCCAGCAGTTCCGCAGGCGGGGACTCCTACGAGCAGTACTTC
CDR3aa: CASSSAGGDSYEQYF

d_gene: TRBD2
abundance: -
v_gene: TRBV6-4
j_gene: TRBJ2-4
CDR3nt: TGTGCCAGCAGTGACTTTCGGCTAGCGGGAGGGCCCAGAAACATTCAGTACTTC
CDR3aa: CASSDFRLAGGPRNIQYF